Presented here are 14 T cell receptor beta chains from one specimen sequenced in a study of T cell repertoires in cytomegalovirus infection. No antigen has been assigned to these receptors. One entry per CDR3 protein results from TCRdb running MiXCR on the reads. The data hold roughly 180,000 distinct CDR3 sequences, with about 20% observed a single time. The material sequenced was CD8+ T cells from cultured PBMCs, taken from culture after CMV antigen stimulation. The receptors originated from a human donor in good health (CMV status not recorded). Some clones in this sample may be carry-over from other donors' samples.

Here the CDR3 reads CATSRVGETQAKNIQYF. CDR3 nucleotides: TGTGCCACCAGCAGAGTTGGCGAAACCCAAGCCAAAAACATTCAGTACTTC. This sequence joins TRBV15 and TRBJ2-4; D unresolved. The CDR3 contains 17 residues. The germline gives CDR1 LNHNV, CDR2 YYDKDF (reference sequence). V lost 1 base to trimming and J lost 0 bases, with 13 bases between them.

This sequence joins TRBV12-3 or TRBV12-4 and TRBJ2-7; 7 positions match TRBD1. V lost 6 bases and J lost 5; bases outside the gene matches: 1. This CDR3 has 11 amino acids. As DNA, the CDR3 is TGTGCCAGCAGACAGGGGAACGAGCAGTACTTC. Amino acids: CASRQGNEQYF.

This clonotype has a handful of counts. The genes are TRBV4-3 and TRBJ1-6; no clear D gene. The germline V gene encodes CDR1 LGHNA and CDR2 YSLEER. V shed 4 bases and J shed 6 bases, with 19 bases lying between them. The CDR3 runs 17 residues. This CDR3 reads CASSPDLAALFNSPLHF. CDR3 nucleotides: TGCGCCAGCAGCCCTGACTTGGCAGCCCTCTTTAATTCACCCCTCCACTTT.

This clonotype has just a few counts. This chain links TRBV5-8 with TRBJ2-5, with no clear D. Trimming removed 4 bases at V and 4 bases at J, with 20 bases between. CDR3 length: 16 residues. CDR1 and CDR2 from the germline V gene are SGHTS and YDEGEE. The CDR3 protein is CASSLPDQWGRETQYF. In DNA, the CDR3 is TGTGCCAGCAGCCTCCCAGACCAGTGGGGAAGAGAGACCCAGTACTTC.

This clonotype has a handful of counts. This chain joins TRBV7-2 and TRBJ2-3, with 11 bases that match TRBD2. The CDR3 extends over 18 amino acids. Germline CDR1 SGHTA, CDR2 FQGNSA. With V trimmed by 2 bases and J by 5 bases, 12 bases remained unmatched. CDR3 in amino acids: CASSLTISLSGGGDTQYF. In nucleotides, the CDR3 is TGTGCCAGCAGCTTAACCATATCTCTTAGCGGGGGGGGAGATACGCAGTATTTT.

The chain links TRBV6-2 or TRBV6-3 to TRBJ1-5, with D unresolved. The CDR3 extends over 15 amino acids. The V gene's germline CDR1 is MNHEY and CDR2 SVGEGT. With 10 bases removed from V and 11 bases from J, the gap between germline ends came to 27 bases. The DNA of the CDR3 is TGTGCCATCCACCCAGGTCCAGGTCACAATCGAGCCCAGCATTTT. This codes for CAIHPGPGHNRAQHF.

This clonotype appeared a few times. The chain combines TRBV7-2 with TRBJ2-7, with D possibly being TRBD2 (6 bases). Trimming pared 1 base from V and 0 bases from J, leaving 13 bases between. The CDR3 sequence is 16 residues long. CDR1 and CDR2 (germline): SGHTA, FQGNSA. The CDR3 protein is CASSLEQASVSYEQYF. Here the CDR3 DNA reads TGTGCCAGCAGCTTAGAACAAGCTAGCGTCTCCTACGAGCAGTACTTC. Supplemented by reference TRBV7-2 and TRBJ2-7, the full variable domain reads GAGVSQSPSNKVTEKGKDVELRCDPISGHTALYWYRQSLGQGLEFLIYFQGNSAPDKSGLPSDRFSAERTGGSVSTLTIQRTQQEDSAVYLCASSLEQASVSYEQYFGPGTRLTVT.

This clonotype was detected many times. V gene TRBV7-8 combines with J gene TRBJ2-3; 7 positions agree with TRBD2. In germline, CDR1 is SGHVS, CDR2 FQNEAQ. Losses at the gene ends were 4 bases for V and 4 bases for J; bases not matched to a gene: 8. This CDR3 region has 15 residues. The CDR3 is CASSSREVAADTQYF. The CDR3 DNA reads as TGTGCCAGCAGCTCACGGGAGGTCGCTGCAGATACGCAGTATTTT.

This clonotype has more than one count but fewer than ten. The chain employs TRBV19 and TRBJ2-3; D is undetermined. The CDR3 sequence is 13 residues long. V lost 5 bases and J 5 bases, leaving 11 bases between the germline ends. Germline V CDR1 and CDR2: LNHDA, SQIVND (reference sequence). The CDR3 loop reads CASSDAPQDTQYF. The CDR3 nucleotides read TGTGCCAGTAGTGATGCCCCGCAAGATACGCAGTATTTT. Full variable domain (outside the CDR3, taken from reference TRBV19 and TRBJ2-3): DGGITQSPKYLFRKEGQNVTLSCEQNLNHDAMYWYRQDPGQGLRLIYYSQIVNDFQKGDIAEGYSVSREKKESFPLTVTSAQKNPTAFYLCASSDAPQDTQYFGPGTRLTVL.

V and J are TRBV14 and TRBJ2-7; 9 nucleotides line up with TRBD1. Germline CDR1 is SGHDN and CDR2 is FVKESK. With V trimmed by 1 base and J by 3 bases, 4 bases remained unmatched. The CDR3 runs 15 residues. CDR3 sequence (DNA): TGTGCCAGCAGCCAAGTACCGGGACAGGGCTACGAGCAGTACTTC. As protein: CASSQVPGQGYEQYF.

The chain has TRBV6-2 or TRBV6-3 and TRBJ1-5; TRBD1 agrees at 9 bases. The germline V gene has CDR1 MNHEY and CDR2 SVGEGT. CDR3 length equals 16 residues. Trimming at V came to 7 bases and at J to 0 bases, leaving 7 bases not matched to a gene. As DNA, the CDR3 is TGTGCCAGCACCCACGACAGGGGGAGTAGCAATCAGCCCCAGCATTTT. Translation: CASTHDRGSSNQPQHF.

The chain carries TRBV7-8 and TRBJ1-1; D is perhaps TRBD1 (5 bases). The CDR3 contains 13 residues. Trimming took off 6 bases at V and 1 base at J, with 9 bases between the two ends. Looked up from germline, CDR1 is SGHVS and CDR2 is FQNEAQ. DNA for the CDR3: TGTGCCAGCAGACTGGGGGGGAACACTGAAGCTTTCTTT. This sequence encodes CASRLGGNTEAFF.

The rearrangement joins TRBV27 to TRBJ1-2; maybe TRBD1 (6 bases). Trimming took 4 bases from V and 2 from J, leaving 11 bases between them. Per the germline V gene, CDR1 is MNHEY and CDR2 is SMNVEV (reference sequence). The CDR3 length is 14 residues. DNA of the CDR3: TGTGCCAGCAGTTCCAGGGGAGCCAACTATGGCTACACCTTC. Translated, it gives CASSSRGANYGYTF.

The J gene is TRBJ2-7, the V gene TRBV4-3; possibly TRBD1 for D (6 bases). V was shortened by 2 bases and J by 4 bases, with 12 bases between the two germline ends. The germline CDR1 and CDR2 sequences are LGHNA and YSLEER. The CDR3 is 14 residues long. CDR3 amino acids: CASSQSPDRYEQYF. In nucleotides, the CDR3 is TGCGCCAGCAGCCAAAGCCCAGACAGGTACGAGCAGTACTTC.